Sequencing of this TCR beta chain was carried out in a study of memory CD4+ T cells and cytomegalovirus serostatus (dated by TCRdb to between 2017 and 2020). Describing the broader study: The roughly 35 healthy Belgian adults in the cohort included 9 who were CMV seropositive and some 25 who were CMV seronegative. To replicate a published TCR-based CMV serostatus classifier, the study sequenced CD4+ memory TCRbeta repertoires from a Belgian cohort whose cytomegalovirus serostatus was known. Points the paper makes about the study in general: Unlike the original study, which covered naive and memory CD4+ and CD8+ populations, the Belgian study sequenced only CD4+CD45RO+ memory cells. The results were interpreted as suggesting that the CMV-associated TCR signature is mostly present in the CD4+ memory repertoire. Among the 150 or so previously reported CMV-associated TCRbeta sequences, approximately 70 showed up in the CD4+ memory repertoires, with each one found in between one and five individuals. For predicting CMV serostatus, the median bootstrapped AUC was approximately 0.95 using the original framework and 0.91 using a US-trained random forest. A median bootstrapped AUC of almost 0.96 with a 95% CI of 0.76-1.00 was achieved on the Belgian cohort by the original-framework classifier.

The germline V gene provides CDR1 SGDLS and CDR2 YYNGEE. Trimming at the junction amounts to 4 bases on V and 3 bases on J, and the germline ends lie 13 bases apart. The CDR3, from cysteine to phenylalanine, totals 14 residues. Only the CDR3 part of the read is kept: 42 bases, read in frame from the first base. This clone appeared once. What this receptor recognizes is not known. No base quality information exists; no much larger clone differs at one position. Genomic DNA was extracted from sorted cells with the Quick-DNA Microprep Kit. TCRbeta DNA was amplified with the immunoSEQ hsTCRbeta kit following the manufacturer's protocol. An Illumina MiSeq instrument was used to sequence the TCRbeta libraries. On the authors' methods: Following removal of out-of-frame sequences, some 2 million distinct TCRbeta sequences were retained, with an average of roughly 62,000 per individual. Two values were used to score each individual: the count of 164 previously reported CMV-associated TCRbeta sequences and the total count of productive distinct TCRbeta sequences. A beta-binomial model was reimplemented in Python, and random forests from scikit-learn, run with default parameters, were trained on data from the US cohort. On the Belgian cohort, classifier performance was reported as the median AUC, along with percentile confidence intervals, across 10,000 bootstrap iterations. Not all clones reach the TCRdb copy of this immuneACCESS table, which keeps in-frame sequences only. Checked studies attribute under half of the gap to unresolved V genes and leave the rest unexplained. V and J calls and clone size are as listed in that table; D and trimming were resolved from the DNA. This sample lists approximately 52,000 clones; 78% were detected once. The leading ten clones occupy less than 1% of the sample.

A FACSAria II was used to sort memory CD4+ T cells, defined as single viable CD3+CD4+CD8-CD45RO+ cells. CMV serostatus was assessed using a Roche Elecsys assay, by which serum IgG against CMV pp150, pp28, p38 and p52 was detected. After thawing, total CD4+ T cells were enriched by positive selection with CD4 magnetic microbeads. Samples originated from another study that specifically interrogated the CD4+ T cell memory repertoire. Peripheral blood mononuclear cells were isolated and cryopreserved according to standard operating procedures, and serum was stored at -80 degrees C. Staining used CD3-PerCP (BW264/56), CD4-APC (RPA-T4), CD45RO-PE (UCHT1) and CD8-Pacific Orange (3B5) antibodies, with Sytox blue excluding non-viable cells.

This TCR derives from an adult in good health and CMV-seronegative. The sequenced sample was memory CD4+ T cells from blood. Rearrangement joined TRBV9 to TRBJ1-2; the best D guess is TRBD1, with 6 bases matching. The nucleotides read TGTGCCAGCAGCCCCGGGGACAACTACTATGGCTACACCTTC. The encoded protein is CASSPGDNYYGYTF.